The source of this T cell receptor (beta chain) is a study of regulatory T cells in long-lasting Graves disease (dated by TCRdb to 2020 to 2022). About the study as a whole: Newly diagnosed Graves' disease patients had taken antithyroid drugs for less than 3 months. Patients with persistent Graves' disease were compared with patients with newly diagnosed Graves' disease using TCR sequencing and RNA sequencing of peripheral blood. The study took place in China and was registered as a clinical trial. A total of around 35 samples underwent TCR sequencing: roughly 13 from persistent and approximately 20 from newly diagnosed Graves' disease patients.

This clonotype was detected ten times or more. The specificity of this receptor is unknown. One base away there is no much larger clone; base qualities are not given. The investigation overall reported the following: The authors acknowledged the small sample size as a limitation that may reduce accuracy. Only peripheral blood was studied, because thyroid tissue, the primary lesion, was inaccessible. Sequencing and analysis were limited to the TCR beta chain. Lower TCR Shannon entropy and fewer highly expanded clones were observed in persistent Graves' disease patients than in newly diagnosed patients, which suggested clonal expansion. Persistent disease showed preferential use of TRBV28, TRBJ1-2 and TRBJ2-5, whereas newly diagnosed disease favored TRBV20-1 and TRBJ2-1. Persistent patients shared more public clonotypes among themselves (under 3,000) than newly diagnosed patients did (nearly 1,000).

Taken from cysteine to phenylalanine, the CDR3 has 13 residues. The kept DNA is CDR3 alone, 39 bases in frame from the first base. CDR1 and CDR2 (MNHNY, SVGAGI) derive from the germline V gene (reference sequence). V is reduced by 5 bases and J by 2 bases, leaving a spacing of 10 bases between them. Libraries were constructed by multiplex PCR. TCRdb lists the instrument as Illumina HiSeq 4000. iRepertoire HTBI primers and Arm-PCR amplification of CDR3 regions were used to construct TCR beta libraries. PCR products were gel purified before sequencing. For the original study's pipeline: Across samples, 60 to 75 TRBV and 15 or so TRBJ segments were identified and used for gene usage analysis of CDR3 amino acid clonotypes. COPE and FqMerger were used to merge the filtered high-quality paired reads into contigs. Contigs were aligned with BLAST to IMGT TRBV, TRBD and TRBJ reference genes, and CDR3 was defined per IMGT. Clonotypes above 0.1% frequency were classified as highly expanded clones. Repertoire diversity was measured by Shannon entropy, and V-J evenness by the Gini coefficient. Public clonotypes were defined as clonotypes shared by more than one individual. TCRdb trimmed the raw reads at Q25, called clones with MiXCR and kept productive beta chains. CDR3 protein sequences are deduplicated, and each keeps its most common genes and DNA. What appears here as the V and J calls and clone size reflects TCRdb's work, not the paper's. Across this sample there are roughly 380,000 distinct CDR3 sequences, with about 16% seen only once. The ten largest clones add up to approximately 22% of the sample.

The time point label, as the study defines it: newly diagnosed GD, antithyroid drugs for less than 3 months. RNA was extracted from PBMCs in TRIzol for both TCR sequencing and RNA sequencing. The diagnosis of Graves' disease followed American Thyroid Association guidelines. The patients came from an endocrinology department in Xi'an, China. Each patient gave around 9 milliliters of peripheral blood, collected in an EDTA anticoagulant tube. Ficoll Paque Plus density gradient separation was used to isolate PBMCs, and no further T cell sorting was done. An Agilent 2100 Bioanalyzer and agarose gel were used to assess RNA quality, and a NanoDrop 2000 was used to measure RNA concentration.

The chain links TRBV6-6 with TRBJ2-7; TRBD1 is a possible D gene, resting on 5 matching bases. Sample: peripheral blood mononuclear cells (PBMCs), taken at new diagnosis, from a patient treated with antithyroid drugs. The TCR sequence derives from a female donor with Graves disease. CDR3 loop: CASSATDTYEQYF. The nucleotide sequence is given as TGTGCCAGCAGTGCGACAGATACCTACGAGCAGTACTTC.